This TCR beta chain was obtained from a study of T cells in Graves' hyperthyroidism and ophthalmopathy. In its sample, this clonotype was seen many times. TCR beta CDR3 regions were amplified from RNA. The TCR CDR3 first-round RT-PCR relied on the HTBI primer set. One entry per CDR3 protein, called by TCRdb with MiXCR from the multiplex PCR reads. The top ten hold around 7.9% of the sample, which has around 300,000 distinct CDR3 sequences, 13% seen once. The CDR3 covers 14 residues. Trimming cost V 3 bases and J 3 bases, with 8 bases left between them. From germline, CDR1 is SEHNR and CDR2 FQNEAQ (reference sequence).

Sequenced material: blood. This chain joins TRBV7-9 and TRBJ2-2; no definite D call. This clonotype was sampled from a woman aged 25-40 years with Graves' hyperthyroidism that later progressed to Graves' ophthalmopathy. In DNA, the CDR3 is TGTGCCAGCAGCTTTGACGTATACACCGGGGAGCTGTTTTTT. Its protein product is CASSFDVYTGELFF.